Below are 14 T cell receptor beta chains sequenced from a single sample in a study of blood T cell repertoires in COVID-19 (dated by TCRdb to the early 2020s). The library was made by the immunoSEQ multiplex PCR assay. TCRdb took over this immuneACCESS table, retaining in-frame rearrangements with V and J assigned. Such tables are incomplete; in checked studies, under half of the missing clones stem from an unresolved V gene, and the remainder is unexplained. This sample is represented by 470,000 or so clones; around 89% of them were singletons. The ten largest make up approximately 4.3% of the sample. Input material: peripheral blood. Source of these receptors: a woman under 40 with acute or convalescent COVID-19.

This clone showed up many times. The same CDR3 is also encoded by other DNA sequences in this sample. The gene calls are TRBV1 and TRBJ2-7; no check of the table's D call, TRBD2, against the DNA was made. TRBV1 is listed as a pseudogene. The CDR3 is 18 amino acids. CDR3 nucleotide sequence: TGCACCAGCAGCCCCACTAGCGGGGGGGCCCGATCCTCCTACGAGCAGTACTTC. Protein: CTSSPTSGGARSSYEQYF.

V usage is TRBV24-1 and J usage is TRBJ2-5; 13 bases line up with TRBD2. This CDR3 has 17 amino acids. Germline V gene data show CDR1 as KGHDR and CDR2 as SFDVKD. The J segment lost 7 bases and the V segment lost 2 bases, leaving 9 bases of the junction unmatched. The CDR3 sequence: CATSDSKRLAGGGTQYF. CDR3 nucleotides: TGTGCCACCAGTGATTCAAAAAGACTAGCGGGGGGCGGGACCCAGTACTTC.

The chain employs TRBV29-1 and TRBJ2-7; D perhaps matches TRBD1 (7 bases). The germline gives CDR1 SQVTM, CDR2 ANQGSEA. With 0 bases removed from V and 3 bases from J, the gap between germline ends came to 18 bases. This CDR3 contains 16 residues. The CDR3 is CSVEERQGDFSYEQYF. The CDR3 nucleotides are TGCAGCGTTGAAGAACGGCAGGGGGACTTTAGCTACGAGCAGTACTTC.

This chain uses TRBV15 with TRBJ2-2; 7 nucleotides match TRBD1. This CDR3 has 15 residues. CDR1 is LNHNV, CDR2 YYDKDF, per germline (reference sequence). J gave up 7 bases and V 4 bases, and 9 bases lay outside the gene matches. CDR3 nucleotide sequence: TGTGCCACCAGCACCGGCGACAGGGCCGTCGGGGAGCTGTTTTTT. Encoded protein: CATSTGDRAVGELFF.

The chain couples TRBV2 to TRBJ1-5, with 8 bases lining up with TRBD1. V lost 6 bases and J lost 9; bases outside the gene matches: 10. Germline V gene data show CDR1 as SNHLY and CDR2 as FYNNEI. The CDR3 covers 14 residues. CDR3 sequence reads: CASRLQGESGPQHF. DNA of the CDR3: TGTGCCAGCAGGTTACAGGGGGAGTCGGGGCCCCAGCATTTT.

J is TRBJ2-3 and V is TRBV7-9, with D tentatively TRBD1 (5 bases). Germline CDR1 and CDR2: SEHNR and FQNEAQ (reference sequence). The CDR3 sequence is 13 residues long. Between the trimmed V and J ends, which lost 7 bases and 4 bases, there was a span of 12 bases. CDR3 amino acids: CASNQGAADTQYF. In DNA, the CDR3 is TGTGCCAGCAACCAAGGGGCGGCAGATACGCAGTATTTT.

The chain joins TRBV9 to TRBJ2-3; D perhaps matches TRBD2 (7 bases). Germline-derived CDR1 and CDR2 are SGDLS and YYNGEE. V lost 7 bases and J lost 4, with 13 bases in between. The CDR3 runs 13 residues. Written as DNA, the CDR3 is TGTGCCAGCCTGGGGGGGGGCTCAGATACGCAGTATTTT. Translation: CASLGGGSDTQYF.

As to this clone: Other DNA variants within this sample encode the same CDR3. This rearrangement joins TRBV6-5 to TRBJ1-6, with 8 nucleotides matching TRBD1. The CDR3 has 16 residues. With V trimmed by 0 bases and J by 7 bases, 5 bases remained unmatched. CDR1 is MNHEY, CDR2 SVGAGI, per germline. The DNA for the CDR3 is TGTGCCAGCAGTTACTCGGTTGGACAGGGAAATTCACCCCTCCACTTT. Translation gives CASSYSVGQGNSPLHF.

The V and J genes are TRBV7-8 and TRBJ2-1; D perhaps matches TRBD2 (6 bases). The CDR3 spans 14 residues. Trimming left V 1 base short and J 6 bases short, with 10 bases between. Germline CDR1 is SGHVS and CDR2 is FQNEAQ. As DNA, the CDR3 is TGTGCCAGCAGCTTAGATGTGGGGGGCAATGAGCAGTTCTTC. As protein: CASSLDVGGNEQFF.

The genes are TRBV5-4 and TRBJ2-1; 11 bases are shared with TRBD2. After removal of 6 bases from V and 7 bases from J, the junction contained 9 bases not matched to a gene. This CDR3 comprises 15 residues. CDR1 and CDR2 (germline): SGHNT, YYREEE (reference sequence). CDR3 in DNA: TGTGCCAGCAATAGCGGGGGGGCCTTCTCTAATGAGCAGTTCTTC. It is translated as CASNSGGAFSNEQFF.

This clone was seen ten or more times. The chain couples TRBV9 to TRBJ2-7; 9 nucleotides match TRBD1. This CDR3 spans 17 amino acids. The germline V gene has CDR1 SGDLS and CDR2 YYNGEE. With V trimmed by 6 bases and J by 3 bases, 16 bases remained unmatched. CDR3 region: CASTPGTGMFGVYEQYF. The CDR3 nucleotides read TGTGCCAGCACCCCTGGGACAGGGATGTTTGGGGTCTACGAGCAGTACTTC.

This clone was found a few times. The chain combines TRBV12-3 or TRBV12-4 with TRBJ1-6, with D unclear. This CDR3 is built from 13 residues. The germline V and J ends were trimmed by 7 bases and 9 bases, with 13 bases remaining between them. The CDR3 loop reads CASTGGLGSPLHF. The CDR3 bases are TGTGCCAGCACAGGCGGGTTAGGTTCACCCCTCCACTTT.

The J gene is TRBJ1-2, the V gene TRBV5-1; D may be TRBD1 (5 bases). The CDR3 is 14 amino acids. The V end lost 0 bases, the J end lost 8 bases, and 14 bases lay between the germline ends. CDR1 and CDR2 from the germline V gene are SGHRS and YFSETQ. CDR3: CASSLEEGSGGYTF. The CDR3 nucleotides are TGCGCCAGCAGCTTGGAGGAGGGGTCGGGAGGCTACACCTTC. The variable domain in full, with the rest retrieved from reference TRBV5-1 and TRBJ1-2, is KAGVTQTPRYLIKTRGQQVTLSCSPISGHRSVSWYQQTPGQGLQFLFEYFSETQRNKGNFPGRFSGRQFSNSRSEMNVSTLELGDSALYLCASSLEEGSGGYTFGSGTRLTVV.

This clone was seen only once. CDR3 bases: TGTGCCAGGAGCAGCAGTGGAGGCATGAACACTGAAGCTTTCTTT. It specifies CARSSSGGMNTEAFF. This chain connects TRBV5-3 to TRBJ1-1; D not certain. TRBV5-3 has ORF status, its function being uncertain. Trimming left V 8 bases short and J 0 bases short, with 17 bases between. The CDR3 runs 15 residues.